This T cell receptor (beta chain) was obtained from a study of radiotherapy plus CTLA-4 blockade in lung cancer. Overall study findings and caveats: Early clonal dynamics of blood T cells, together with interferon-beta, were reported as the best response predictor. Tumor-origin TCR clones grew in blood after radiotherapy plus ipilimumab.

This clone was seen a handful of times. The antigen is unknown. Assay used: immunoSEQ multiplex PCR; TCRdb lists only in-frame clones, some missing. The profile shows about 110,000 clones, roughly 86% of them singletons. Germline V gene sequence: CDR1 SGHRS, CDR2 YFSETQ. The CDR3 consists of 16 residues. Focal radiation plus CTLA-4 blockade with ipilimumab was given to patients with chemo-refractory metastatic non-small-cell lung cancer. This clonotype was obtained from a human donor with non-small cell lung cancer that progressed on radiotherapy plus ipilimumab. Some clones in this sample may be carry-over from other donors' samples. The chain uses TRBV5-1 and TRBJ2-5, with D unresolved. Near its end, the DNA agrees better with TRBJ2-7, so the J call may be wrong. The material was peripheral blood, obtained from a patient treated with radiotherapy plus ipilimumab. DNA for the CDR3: TGCGCCAGCAGCTTGGATTCACAACTATCGACCTACGAGCAGTACTTC. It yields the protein CASSLDSQLSTYEQYF.